Shown below are 20 T cell receptor beta chains from a single sample sequenced in a study of blood T cell repertoires in COVID-19. The repertoire was sequenced with immunoSEQ multiplex PCR; TCRdb's copy has only in-frame clones and lacks some. Among some 400,000 clones listed, about nine tenths were seen once. Sequenced sample: PBMCs or T cells enriched from blood (not recorded which). The source is a middle-aged woman who had been exposed to COVID-19.

This chain links TRBV9 with TRBJ2-3; D may be TRBD2 (6 bases). V lost 0 bases to trimming and J lost 2 bases, with 13 bases between them. Germline-derived CDR1 and CDR2 are SGDLS and YYNGEE. The CDR3 has 16 amino acids. The CDR3: CASSVEGGRYTDTQYF. The CDR3 nucleotides read TGTGCCAGCAGCGTAGAGGGAGGAAGATACACAGATACGCAGTATTTT.

The J gene is TRBJ2-1, the V gene TRBV4-3; TRBD2 aligns across 10 bases. The CDR3 runs 17 residues. V lost 0 bases and J lost 4; bases outside the gene matches: 6. Germline V gives CDR1 LGHNA, CDR2 YSLEER. CDR3 protein: CASSQEELAGAYNEQFF. The CDR3, as DNA: TGCGCCAGCAGCCAAGAGGAGCTAGCGGGAGCGTACAATGAGCAGTTCTTC.

V usage is TRBV12-3 or TRBV12-4 and J usage is TRBJ2-7; TRBD2 agrees at 8 bases. This CDR3 is built from 12 residues. Losses at the gene ends were 10 bases for V and 6 bases for J; bases not matched to a gene: 8. CDR3 protein: CATSRGGPEQYF. As DNA, the CDR3 is TGTGCCACCTCCCGGGGGGGTCCCGAGCAGTACTTC.

This chain joins TRBV5-1 and TRBJ1-4; D is perhaps TRBD1 (5 bases). V lost 2 bases to trimming and J lost 7 bases, with 12 bases between them. Germline CDR1 SGHRS, CDR2 YFSETQ. The CDR3 sequence is 14 residues long. CDR3 bases: TGCGCCAGCAGCTTACAACCCGGGGGTGAAAAACTGTTTTTT. It translates to CASSLQPGGEKLFF.

This clone has just one count. The CDR3 here is CASSGYRAQGTEAFF. In DNA form, the CDR3 reads TGTGCCAGTAGTGGTTACAGGGCGCAGGGGACTGAAGCTTTCTTT. This rearrangement joins TRBV19 to TRBJ1-1, with D possibly being TRBD1 (6 bases). Trimming took 5 bases from V and 5 from J, leaving 18 bases between them. The germline gives CDR1 LNHDA, CDR2 SQIVND (reference sequence). This CDR3 has 15 residues. Drawing the rest from reference TRBV19 and TRBJ1-1, the complete variable domain is DGGITQSPKYLFRKEGQNVTLSCEQNLNHDAMYWYRQDPGQGLRLIYYSQIVNDFQKGDIAEGYSVSREKKESFPLTVTSAQKNPTAFYLCASSGYRAQGTEAFFGQGTRLTVV.

CDR3 nucleotide sequence: TGTGCCAGCAGGCCAGGAGGGCAGGGTTCTAGCACAGATACGCAGTATTTT. Translated: CASRPGGQGSSTDTQYF. The chain links TRBV7-9 to TRBJ2-3; TRBD2 might be the D (6 bases). From germline, CDR1 is SEHNR and CDR2 FQNEAQ (reference sequence). Trimming pared 6 bases from V and 0 bases from J, leaving 19 bases between. This CDR3 spans 17 amino acids.

The gene calls are TRBV15 and TRBJ1-5, with 11 bases aligning to TRBD1. With 1 base clipped from V and 0 bases from J, the junction kept 11 bases outside the gene matches. The CDR3 consists of 20 residues. The germline gives CDR1 LNHNV, CDR2 YYDKDF (reference sequence). This CDR3 reads CATSRGSGTGGAYSNQPQHF. CDR3 nucleotide sequence: TGTGCCACCAGCAGAGGATCCGGGACAGGGGGGGCCTATAGCAATCAGCCCCAGCATTTT.

The chain employs TRBV5-6 and TRBJ2-1; TRBD2 matches at 9 bases. The CDR3 is made up of 16 amino acids. J lost 8 bases, V lost 0 bases, and 9 bases had no gene match. Per the germline V gene, CDR1 is SGHDT and CDR2 is YYEEEE. For the CDR3, the DNA is TGTGCCAGCAGCTTGGCGGGCGGGGGGGCCATCCATGAGCAGTTCTTC. Protein sequence: CASSLAGGGAIHEQFF.

This chain links TRBV6-4 with TRBJ1-2, with no clear D. The CDR3 has 16 amino acids. V lost 3 bases to trimming and J lost 3 bases, with 17 bases between them. Looked up from germline, CDR1 is MRHNA and CDR2 is SNTAGT. CDR3: CASSDSTHGTDYGYTF. Written as DNA, the CDR3 is TGTGCCAGCAGTGATTCGACACACGGTACGGACTATGGCTACACCTTC.

The chain links TRBV14 to TRBJ1-1, with TRBD1 matching 11 bases. V was clipped by 2 bases and J by 4 bases; unmatched bases: 9. Germline loops: CDR1 SGHDN, CDR2 FVKESK. CDR3 size: 17 residues. CDR3 DNA: TGTGCCAGCAGCCAATATACAAGGGGACAGGGGGGCACTGAAGCTTTCTTT. Residues: CASSQYTRGQGGTEAFF. The variable domain in full, with the rest retrieved from reference TRBV14 and TRBJ1-1, is EAGVTQFPSHSVIEKGQTVTLRCDPISGHDNLYWYRRVMGKEIKFLLHFVKESKQDESGMPNNRFLAERTGGTYSTLKVQPAELEDSGVYFCASSQYTRGQGGTEAFFGQGTRLTVV.

The CDR3 reads CAIRGTGQADTEAFF. In DNA form, the CDR3 reads TGTGCCATCAGGGGGACAGGGCAGGCGGACACTGAAGCTTTCTTT. The chain carries TRBV10-3 and TRBJ1-1, with 9 bases matching TRBD1. CDR3 length: 15 amino acids. J gave up 3 bases and V 6 bases, and 8 bases lay outside the gene matches. The germline V gene has CDR1 ENHRY and CDR2 SYGVKD.

The chain is built from TRBV5-1 and TRBJ2-5; no reliable D call. Trimming pared 4 bases from V and 2 bases from J, leaving 12 bases between. Germline V gives CDR1 SGHRS, CDR2 YFSETQ. The CDR3 loop spans 14 amino acids. The CDR3 sequence: CASSLSQNQETQYF. The CDR3 DNA sequence: TGCGCCAGCAGCCTATCCCAAAATCAAGAGACCCAGTACTTC.

This chain uses TRBV28 with TRBJ2-7; TRBD2 aligns across 8 bases. Germline CDR1 and CDR2: MDHEN and SYDVKM. This CDR3 spans 13 amino acids. V was pared by 3 bases and J by 6 bases, with 4 bases of the junction left unmatched. CDR3: CASSFGGALEQYF. The CDR3 coding sequence is TGTGCCAGCAGTTTCGGGGGGGCGCTCGAGCAGTACTTC.

The chain combines TRBV24-1 with TRBJ2-2, with 13 positions matching TRBD2. The CDR3 loop spans 14 amino acids. V shed 9 bases and J 6 bases; nucleotides not matched to a gene: 3. Germline CDR1 and CDR2: KGHDR and SFDVKD. DNA of the CDR3: TGTGCCACCGGACTAGCGGGAGTGTCCGGGGAGCTGTTTTTT. It codes for CATGLAGVSGELFF.

V is TRBV15 and J is TRBJ2-1, with 10 nucleotides matching TRBD1. Germline trimming cut 1 base from V and 14 bases from J; bases unmatched to any gene: 5. The CDR3 sequence is 13 residues long. In germline, CDR1 is LNHNV, CDR2 YYDKDF (reference sequence). The CDR3 here is CATSRGGTGVKFF. DNA of the CDR3: TGTGCCACCAGCAGAGGGGGGACAGGGGTAAAGTTCTTC.

V usage is TRBV7-2 and J usage is TRBJ2-7; the D is unclear. This CDR3 spans 14 amino acids. V lost 5 bases to trimming and J lost 5 bases, with 16 bases between them. CDR1 is SGHTA and CDR2 is FQGNSA in the germline V gene. In nucleotides, the CDR3 is TGTGCCAGCAGCCAACAAGTCCGCCCTGACGAGCAGTACTTC. It is translated as CASSQQVRPDEQYF. Drawing the rest from reference TRBV7-2 and TRBJ2-7, the complete variable domain is GAGVSQSPSNKVTEKGKDVELRCDPISGHTALYWYRQSLGQGLEFLIYFQGNSAPDKSGLPSDRFSAERTGGSVSTLTIQRTQQEDSAVYLCASSQQVRPDEQYFGPGTRLTVT.

The CDR3 sequence is CASSQRGGVTGNTIYF. The DNA for the CDR3 is TGTGCCAGCAGCCAACGAGGGGGTGTTACCGGAAACACCATATATTTT. The chain recombines TRBV3-1 (or the pseudogene TRBV3-2) with TRBJ1-3, with D possibly being TRBD1 (6 bases). Germline values: CDR1 LGHDT, CDR2 YNNKEL (reference sequence). Trimming cost V 2 bases and J 4 bases, with 15 bases left between them. The CDR3 is 16 residues long.

The chain recombines TRBV6-5 with TRBJ1-1, with D possibly matching TRBD1 (5 bases). Between the trimmed V and J ends, which lost 2 bases and 0 bases, there was a span of 13 bases. This CDR3 region has 16 residues. Germline CDR1 and CDR2: MNHEY and SVGAGI. CDR3 coding DNA: TGTGCCAGCAGTTACGGCCAGGGTGTGGTGAACACTGAAGCTTTCTTT. Protein: CASSYGQGVVNTEAFF.

V is TRBV6-2 or TRBV6-3 and J is TRBJ1-1; D ambiguous. The CDR3 is 12 residues long. Germline V CDR1 and CDR2: MNHEY, SVGEGT. Trimming took 2 bases from V and 11 from J, leaving 12 bases between them. Here the CDR3 reads CASSYEGTGAFF. The CDR3 region has the DNA TGTGCCAGCAGTTACGAGGGAACCGGCGCTTTCTTT.

CDR3 amino acids: CATSAPGRSNYGYTF. CDR3 DNA sequence: TGTGCCACCAGCGCCCCGGGTAGAAGTAACTATGGCTACACCTTC. The chain recombines TRBV24-1 with TRBJ1-2; D gene ambiguous. This CDR3 spans 15 amino acids. Germline V lookup: CDR1 KGHDR, CDR2 SFDVKD. Trimming removed 7 bases from V and 1 base from J, with 15 bases in between.